The rows below give T cell receptor beta chains drawn from one sample of a study of cytomegalovirus exposure and HLA in healthy donors. The data were produced by immunoSEQ multiplex PCR, yet TCRdb's version contains in-frame clones alone and is incomplete. The sample yields about 83,000 clones, 90% to 97% seen once. Material for sequencing was PBMCs. The receptor set was obtained from a woman younger than 35 in good health and CMV-seronegative. Each CDR3 is given with its conserved first and last residue. Each record gives: clone size, D gene, V gene, J gene, CDR3 protein, CDR3 DNA. D genes are given only for firm matches. Expanded clones get a size class; other rows say once, few or many, or leave the size out.

abundance: once
d_gene: TRBD1
v_gene: TRBV6-5
j_gene: TRBJ2-7
CDR3aa: CASSSRSTGSYEQYF
CDR3nt: TGTGCCAGCAGTTCACGGTCGACAGGGTCCTACGAGCAGTACTTC

abundance: -
d_gene: TRBD2
v_gene: TRBV7-9
j_gene: TRBJ2-2
CDR3aa: CASSPRSGSGTGELFF
CDR3nt: TGTGCCAGCAGCCCGCGTAGCGGGAGCGGCACCGGGGAGCTGTTTTTT

abundance: -
d_gene: -
v_gene: TRBV2
j_gene: TRBJ2-4
CDR3aa: CASSPERLAKNIQYF
CDR3nt: TGTGCCAGCAGTCCTGAGCGGCTAGCCAAAAACATTCAGTACTTC

abundance: -
d_gene: -
v_gene: TRBV14
j_gene: TRBJ2-5
CDR3aa: CASSPTGNQETQYF
CDR3nt: TGTGCCAGCAGCCCAACAGGCAACCAAGAGACCCAGTACTTC

abundance: -
d_gene: TRBD2
v_gene: TRBV27
j_gene: TRBJ2-1
CDR3aa: CASSLSGSLGDEQFF
CDR3nt: TGTGCCAGCAGTTTAAGCGGGAGTCTGGGCGATGAGCAGTTCTTC

abundance: -
d_gene: -
v_gene: TRBV6-5
j_gene: TRBJ1-5
CDR3aa: CASSSDHPGGGQPQHF
CDR3nt: TGTGCCAGCAGTTCGGACCATCCGGGAGGCGGTCAGCCCCAGCATTTT

abundance: -
d_gene: TRBD1
v_gene: TRBV19
j_gene: TRBJ2-5
CDR3aa: CASDSGQGRETQYF
CDR3nt: TGTGCCAGTGATTCGGGACAGGGACGGGAGACCCAGTACTTC

abundance: -
d_gene: TRBD1
v_gene: TRBV7-9
j_gene: TRBJ2-7
CDR3aa: CASSRTGVSSYEQYF
CDR3nt: TGTGCCAGCAGCCGGACAGGGGTAAGCTCCTACGAGCAGTACTTC

abundance: few
d_gene: -
v_gene: TRBV5-5
j_gene: TRBJ1-5
CDR3aa: CASGAGGVADQPQHF
CDR3nt: TGTGCCAGCGGGGCGGGGGGGGTCGCCGATCAGCCCCAGCATTTT

abundance: -
d_gene: -
v_gene: TRBV19
j_gene: TRBJ1-2
CDR3aa: CASSTYGGRDGYTF
CDR3nt: TGTGCCAGTAGTACTTACGGCGGGCGGGATGGCTACACCTTC

abundance: -
d_gene: -
v_gene: TRBV6-5
j_gene: TRBJ2-1
CDR3aa: CASSFDSPYNEQFF
CDR3nt: TGTGCCAGCAGTTTCGACAGCCCGTACAATGAGCAGTTCTTC

abundance: -
d_gene: -
v_gene: TRBV7-9
j_gene: TRBJ2-2
CDR3aa: CASSSNPTGELFF
CDR3nt: TGTGCCAGCAGCTCCAATCCCACCGGGGAGCTGTTTTTT

abundance: -
d_gene: TRBD1
v_gene: TRBV19
j_gene: TRBJ1-1
CDR3aa: CATKDRGQGESSEAFF
CDR3nt: TGTGCCACTAAGGACAGGGGGCAAGGCGAGTCGTCTGAAGCTTTCTTT

abundance: -
d_gene: -
v_gene: TRBV5-4
j_gene: TRBJ1-2
CDR3aa: CASSFLGGAIYGYTF
CDR3nt: TGTGCCAGCAGCTTCCTTGGGGGGGCGATCTATGGCTACACCTTC

abundance: -
d_gene: -
v_gene: TRBV10-3
j_gene: TRBJ2-5
CDR3aa: CAISGLGSETQYF
CDR3nt: TGTGCCATCAGCGGACTGGGAAGTGAGACCCAGTACTTC

abundance: -
d_gene: TRBD1
v_gene: TRBV7-2
j_gene: TRBJ1-1
CDR3aa: CASSLARPGQTTEAFF
CDR3nt: TGTGCCAGCAGCTTAGCCCGACCGGGACAGACCACTGAAGCTTTCTTT

abundance: -
d_gene: TRBD1
v_gene: TRBV7-2
j_gene: TRBJ1-4
CDR3aa: CASSPQTGPNEKLFF
CDR3nt: TGTGCCAGCAGCCCACAGACAGGGCCGAATGAAAAACTGTTTTTT

abundance: -
d_gene: -
v_gene: TRBV9
j_gene: TRBJ2-2
CDR3aa: CASSTRTMNTGELFF
CDR3nt: TGTGCCAGCAGCACCCGGACTATGAACACCGGGGAGCTGTTTTTT

abundance: -
d_gene: TRBD2
v_gene: TRBV7-2
j_gene: TRBJ2-1
CDR3aa: CASSLVLAGVSNEQFF
CDR3nt: TGTGCCAGCAGCTTAGTCCTAGCGGGAGTATCCAATGAGCAGTTCTTC

abundance: -
d_gene: -
v_gene: TRBV7-9
j_gene: TRBJ2-1
CDR3aa: CASRKEDSGNEQFF
CDR3nt: TGTGCCAGCAGGAAAGAGGATTCCGGGAATGAGCAGTTCTTC

abundance: -
d_gene: -
v_gene: TRBV28
j_gene: TRBJ2-2
CDR3aa: CASKGGDNTGELFF
CDR3nt: TGTGCCAGCAAAGGGGGTGACAACACCGGGGAGCTGTTTTTT

abundance: -
d_gene: -
v_gene: TRBV25-1
j_gene: TRBJ2-7
CDR3aa: CASSEWYSYEQYF
CDR3nt: TGTGCCAGCAGTGAATGGTACTCTTACGAGCAGTACTTC

abundance: once
d_gene: -
v_gene: TRBV2
j_gene: TRBJ1-1
CDR3aa: CASSRMGHTEAFF
CDR3nt: TGTGCCAGCAGCAGGATGGGTCACACTGAAGCTTTCTTT

abundance: -
d_gene: TRBD1
v_gene: TRBV28
j_gene: TRBJ1-2
CDR3aa: CASSSTGYGYTF
CDR3nt: TGTGCCAGCAGTTCGACAGGGTATGGCTACACCTTC

abundance: -
d_gene: -
v_gene: TRBV6-1
j_gene: TRBJ2-7
CDR3aa: CATLPFDRAYEQYF
CDR3nt: TGTGCCACCCTACCCTTCGACAGAGCCTACGAGCAGTACTTC